This TCR beta chain was sequenced during a study of T cell clonotyping in hematopoietic cell transplantation. Using immunoSEQ multiplex PCR, the repertoire was profiled, and TCRdb retains in-frame clones only, with some absent. The sample includes roughly 6,800 clones, approximately 90% of them seen just once. The CDR3 spans 13 residues. V was cut by 5 bases and J by 5 bases, with 12 bases left in between. Germline-derived CDR1 and CDR2 are SGHNT and YENEEA. This sample comprised PBMCs, obtained 100 days after allogeneic stem cell transplant. The chain employs TRBV11-3 and TRBJ1-1; D is undetermined. This clonotype originated in a male patient in his fifties who had an allogeneic stem cell transplant from a related donor, so the T cells may come from the graft donor. Some clones in this sample may be carry-over from other donors' samples. The CDR3 nucleotides read TGTGCCAGCAGCGTGGATGGCGGGACTGAAGCTTTCTTT. Residues: CASSVDGGTEAFF.